Listed here are 28 T cell receptor beta chains from one sample, sequenced in a study of CD8 T cells in Susac syndrome (dated by TCRdb to between 2018 and 2021). Receptors were amplified or captured by the immunoSEQ multiplex PCR assay. RNA was extracted with the RNeasy kit and roughly 0.5 to 1 ug was reverse transcribed using random hexamers. Using fastp at Q25 and MiXCR, TCRdb reprocessed the public reads and kept productive beta chains. Each CDR3 protein appears once, grouped with its most common genes and DNA. The sample table lists around 200,000 distinct CDR3 sequences, about 95% of them with a count of one. 0.099% of the sample rests with the top ten. Sequenced: CD4+ T cells from PBMCs. The receptors shown here come from a human donor with Susac syndrome.

This sequence joins TRBV20-1 and TRBJ1-1; TRBD1 aligns across 8 bases. The CDR3 runs to 12 residues. CDR1 and CDR2 (germline): DFQATT, SNEGSKA (reference sequence). Trimming at V came to 5 bases and at J to 4 bases, leaving 3 bases not matched to a gene. CDR3 region: CSASDRGTEAFF. The CDR3 region has the DNA TGCAGTGCTTCCGACAGGGGCACTGAAGCTTTCTTT.

This chain uses TRBV20-1 with TRBJ1-6; 7 bases are a match to TRBD1. The V segment lost 4 bases and the J segment 7 bases; nucleotides outside the gene matches: 1. Germline CDR1 and CDR2: DFQATT and SNEGSKA (reference sequence). The CDR3 has 12 residues. This CDR3 reads CSAKTGNSPLHF. The CDR3 region has the DNA TGCAGTGCTAAGACAGGGAATTCACCCCTCCACTTT.

The chain has TRBV7-2 and TRBJ2-5; D perhaps matches TRBD2 (5 bases). This CDR3 is 14 amino acids long. Germline CDR1 reads SGHTA; CDR2 reads FQGNSA. Trimming took 2 bases from V and 1 from J, leaving 8 bases between them. The CDR3 here is CASSLIRGQETQYF. Here the CDR3 DNA reads TGTGCCAGCAGCTTAATTCGGGGCCAAGAGACCCAGTACTTC. The full variable domain, its missing parts supplied by reference TRBV7-2 and TRBJ2-5, is GAGVSQSPSNKVTEKGKDVELRCDPISGHTALYWYRQSLGQGLEFLIYFQGNSAPDKSGLPSDRFSAERTGGSVSTLTIQRTQQEDSAVYLCASSLIRGQETQYFGPGTRLLVL.

The chain carries TRBV30 and TRBJ1-1; TRBD1 agrees at 12 bases. The trim removed 7 bases at V and 6 bases at J, leaving 18 bases unmatched. CDR1 and CDR2 (germline): GTSNPN, SVGIG (reference sequence). CDR3 size: 17 residues. Written as DNA, the CDR3 is TGTGCCTCGTCCCCCGGAGGGACAGGGGGCTTACGTGCTGAAGCTTTCTTT. This gives the protein CASSPGGTGGLRAEAFF.

The chain uses TRBV10-3 and TRBJ2-3; D call uncertain. There are 13 residues in the CDR3. From germline, CDR1 is ENHRY and CDR2 SYGVKD. V was trimmed by 11 bases and J by 0 bases, leaving 12 bases between them. The CDR3 reads CALLEQSTDTQYF. The CDR3 bases are TGTGCCTTACTGGAGCAGAGCACAGATACGCAGTATTTT.

The chain recombines TRBV29-1 with TRBJ1-1; no clear D. The germline V gene has CDR1 SQVTM and CDR2 ANQGSEA. Trimming removed 6 bases at V and 3 bases at J, with 5 bases between. The CDR3 is 10 amino acids. The CDR3 nucleotides are TGCAGCGTCCTTTACACTGAAGCTTTCTTT. Amino acids: CSVLYTEAFF.

The chain couples TRBV29-1 to TRBJ2-1, with D perhaps TRBD2 (6 bases). Germline V lookup: CDR1 SQVTM, CDR2 ANQGSEA. The CDR3 is 14 residues long. The V end was cut by 6 bases, the J end by 0 bases, with 12 bases between. This chain's CDR3 is CSVASARSYNEQFF. The CDR3 DNA reads TGCAGCGTGGCTAGCGCCCGCTCCTACAATGAGCAGTTCTTC.

The chain uses TRBV20-1 and TRBJ1-4; D is uncertain. Germline lookup yields CDR1 DFQATT and CDR2 SNEGSKA (reference sequence). CDR3 length equals 12 residues. Trimming removed 5 bases at V and 10 bases at J, with 14 bases between. In nucleotides, the CDR3 is TGCAGTGCTCCCCGGCCGGTGGGAAAACTGTTTTTT. Translation gives CSAPRPVGKLFF.

The CDR3 DNA reads TGCAGTGCTAGGAGAGGGGGCTCGGCCGGGGAGCTGTTTTTT. Translation gives CSARRGGSAGELFF. V gene TRBV20-1 combines with J gene TRBJ2-2; 7 bases agree with TRBD1. Germline V CDR1 and CDR2: DFQATT, SNEGSKA (reference sequence). The CDR3 spans 14 residues. The V and J ends lost 3 bases and 6 bases, in that order; junction bases with no gene match: 7.

The chain uses TRBV2 and TRBJ2-3; no definite D call. CDR1 SNHLY and CDR2 FYNNEI come from the germline V gene. Trimming took off 2 bases at V and 6 bases at J, with 15 bases between the two ends. CDR3 length equals 15 residues. This chain's CDR3 is CASSETGVGADTQYF. CDR3 nucleotides: TGTGCCAGCAGTGAAACTGGCGTGGGTGCGGATACGCAGTATTTT. Based on the CDR3 plus reference TRBV2 and TRBJ2-3, the full variable domain is EPEVTQTPSHQVTQMGQEVILRCVPISNHLYFYWYRQILGQKVEFLVSFYNNEISEKSEIFDDQFSVERPDGSNFTLKIRSTKLEDSAMYFCASSETGVGADTQYFGPGTRLTVL.

The chain links TRBV30 to TRBJ2-7, with a weak D call TRBD1 (5 bases). Trimming shortened V by 2 bases and J by 5 bases, and 10 bases separated the two germline ends. CDR3 size: 12 residues. Germline V gene sequence: CDR1 GTSNPN, CDR2 SVGIG (reference sequence). CDR3 in DNA: TGTGCCTGGAGTAGGGGTAGCCACGAGCAGTACTTC. Translated, it gives CAWSRGSHEQYF.

V gene TRBV4-1 combines with J gene TRBJ2-7; D gene uncertain. Per germline, CDR1 MGHRA and CDR2 YSYEKL. The CDR3 runs 13 residues. Trimming took off 1 base at V and 3 bases at J, with 7 bases between the two ends. The CDR3 sequence is CASSQVGNYEQYF. DNA of the CDR3: TGCGCCAGCAGCCAAGTTGGCAACTACGAGCAGTACTTC.

The V call is TRBV15, the J call TRBJ2-3; maybe TRBD1 (5 bases). V was pared by 0 bases and J by 4 bases, with 11 bases between. Germline V gene sequence: CDR1 LNHNV, CDR2 YYDKDF (reference sequence). The CDR3 extends over 15 amino acids. For the CDR3, the DNA is TGTGCCACCAGCAGAGAAGGGGAAAGGTCAGATACGCAGTATTTT. Amino acids: CATSREGERSDTQYF.

The CDR3 region has the DNA TGTGCCAGCAGCTTAGTTGGGACCGAGAGCTCCTACAATGAGCAGTTCTTC. This gives the protein CASSLVGTESSYNEQFF. This chain connects TRBV11-2 to TRBJ2-1, with D perhaps matching TRBD1 or TRBD2 (5 bases each). The CDR3 consists of 17 residues. V lost 1 base and J 0 bases, leaving 13 bases between the germline ends. The germline gives CDR1 SGHAT, CDR2 FQNNGV.

The chain couples TRBV2 to TRBJ1-6, with D uncertain. With 5 bases removed from V and 5 bases from J, the gap between germline ends came to 13 bases. Germline CDR1 SNHLY, CDR2 FYNNEI. CDR3 length: 15 residues. The DNA for the CDR3 is TGTGCCAGCAGTCGGACCTCCCCCGATAATTCACCCCTCCACTTT. Protein sequence: CASSRTSPDNSPLHF.

The chain carries TRBV4-2 and TRBJ1-2, with D perhaps TRBD1 (5 bases). Trimming cost V 1 base and J 0 bases, with 6 bases left between them. The CDR3 loop spans 14 amino acids. From germline, CDR1 is LGHNA and CDR2 YNFKEQ. The CDR3 loop is CASSQGGANYGYTF. Written as DNA, the CDR3 is TGTGCCAGCAGCCAAGGGGGGGCTAACTATGGCTACACCTTC.

This clonotype showed up just once. The CDR3 DNA sequence: TGTGCCAGCAGCCAAGACAGTGGGGCTTTCTTT. This codes for CASSQDSGAFF. The rearrangement links TRBV3-1 to TRBJ1-1; the D is unclear. This CDR3 region has 11 residues. The V end was cut by 0 bases, the J end by 11 bases, with 7 bases between. Germline CDR1 LGHDT, CDR2 YNNKEL (reference sequence).

This clonotype has a single count. This chain links TRBV3-1 with TRBJ1-2; D is possibly TRBD1 (5 bases). V dropped 0 bases and J dropped 7 bases, with 12 bases sitting between them. CDR1 is LGHDT and CDR2 is YNNKEL in the germline V gene (reference sequence). The CDR3 runs 14 residues. CDR3 protein: CASSQESGTIGYTF. For the CDR3, the DNA is TGTGCCAGCAGCCAAGAGTCAGGGACGATTGGCTACACCTTC.

For the CDR3, the DNA is TGCAGCGTCCGACAGGGAGGGGATCAGCCCCAGCATTTT. It specifies CSVRQGGDQPQHF. V is TRBV29-1 and J is TRBJ1-5; 7 bases fit TRBD1. The germline gives CDR1 SQVTM, CDR2 ANQGSEA. The junction had 7 bases not matched to a gene; V was cut back by 6 bases and J by 5 bases. This CDR3 is built from 13 residues. Complete variable domain (other parts from reference TRBV29-1 and TRBJ1-5): SAVISQKPSRDICQRGTSLTIQCQVDSQVTMMFWYRQQPGQSLTLIATANQGSEATYESGFVIDKFPISRPNLTFSTLTVSNMSPEDSSIYLCSVRQGGDQPQHFGDGTRLSIL.

A single count supports this clonotype. The chain has TRBV25-1 and TRBJ2-5; TRBD2 agrees at 8 bases. The germline CDR1 and CDR2 sequences are MGHDK and SYGVNS. After removal of 5 bases from V and 3 bases from J, the junction contained 5 bases not matched to a gene. The CDR3 totals 14 residues. CDR3 DNA: TGTGCCAGCAGTAGTAGCGGGACTAAAGAGACCCAGTACTTC. This translates into CASSSSGTKETQYF.

V is TRBV3-1 and J is TRBJ2-1, with D uncertain. The CDR3 sequence is 12 residues long. Germline lookup yields CDR1 LGHDT and CDR2 YNNKEL (reference sequence). V was shortened by 6 bases and J by 9 bases, with 12 bases between the two germline ends. The CDR3 region is CASSLRDSEQFF. The CDR3 DNA reads TGTGCCAGCAGTTTAAGGGATAGTGAGCAGTTCTTC.

As DNA, the CDR3 is TGTGCCAGCAGGGCCTCGGGGGGTGGGAAGGGCAATGAGCAGTTCTTC. Its protein product is CASRASGGGKGNEQFF. The V call is TRBV12-3 or TRBV12-4, the J call TRBJ2-1; 7 bases are shared with TRBD2. This CDR3 contains 16 residues. Trimming removed 6 bases from V and 6 bases from J; junction bases left unmatched: 14.

This chain uses TRBV21-1 with TRBJ1-6; the listed D gene, TRBD1, was not tested against the DNA. TRBV21-1 is an annotated pseudogene. This CDR3 spans 16 amino acids. CDR3 DNA sequence: TGTGCCAGCAGCAGCGGGACAGGGGGCTTGGGTTCACCCCTCCACTTT. Its translation is CASSSGTGGLGSPLHF.

This chain links TRBV4-2 with TRBJ2-5; TRBD1 agrees at 7 bases. V trimming: 1 base; J trimming: 8 bases; junction bases outside the gene matches: 10. The CDR3 length is 15 residues. The V gene's germline CDR1 is LGHNA and CDR2 YNFKEQ. CDR3 protein: CASSQGGVGGLTQYF. The CDR3 DNA reads TGTGCCAGCAGCCAAGGTGGCGTAGGGGGCTTAACCCAGTACTTC.

The genes are TRBV6-2 or TRBV6-3 and TRBJ2-1, with no clear D. With 8 bases removed from V and 5 bases from J, the gap between germline ends came to 13 bases. The CDR3 covers 13 residues. Germline V gene sequence: CDR1 MNHEY, CDR2 SVGEGT. In DNA form, the CDR3 reads TGTGCCAGCGAACCGCCGGGTGACAATGAGCAGTTCTTC. Encoded protein: CASEPPGDNEQFF.

This chain links TRBV5-4 with TRBJ2-3, with 13 bases matching TRBD2. The CDR3 totals 19 residues. The V and J ends lost 4 bases and 0 bases, in that order; junction bases with no gene match: 11. Looked up from germline, CDR1 is SGHNT and CDR2 is YYREEE (reference sequence). The CDR3 protein is CASSGTGTSGTSSTDTQYF. CDR3 DNA: TGTGCCAGCAGCGGAACCGGGACTAGCGGGACGTCTAGCACAGATACGCAGTATTTT. Together with reference TRBV5-4 and TRBJ2-3, the CDR3 gives the full variable domain: ETGVTQSPTHLIKTRGQQVTLRCSSQSGHNTVSWYQQALGQGPQFIFQYYREEENGRGNFPPRFSGLQFPNYSSELNVNALELDDSALYLCASSGTGTSGTSSTDTQYFGPGTRLTVL.

V is TRBV28 and J is TRBJ2-1; 8 nucleotides match TRBD2. Germline CDR1 MDHEN, CDR2 SYDVKM. This CDR3 has 19 residues. Trimming cost V 5 bases and J 1 base; bases outside gene matches: 16. The CDR3: CASSPWRLKAGVSYNEQFF. CDR3 DNA sequence: TGTGCCAGCAGTCCCTGGAGACTAAAAGCGGGAGTATCCTACAATGAGCAGTTCTTC.

The chain links TRBV3-1 to TRBJ2-1; 8 bases line up with TRBD2. Germline CDR1 and CDR2: LGHDT and YNNKEL (reference sequence). V gave up 5 bases and J gave up 0 bases; unmatched junction bases: 6. This CDR3 contains 16 residues. The CDR3 nucleotides read TGTGCCAGCAGCACCCTTAGCGGGATCTCCTACAATGAGCAGTTCTTC. It encodes CASSTLSGISYNEQFF.